The rows below give T cell receptor beta chains drawn from one sample of a study of cytomegalovirus exposure and HLA in healthy donors. The assay was immunoSEQ multiplex PCR, and TCRdb's table has in-frame clones only and misses some. The sample holds some 68,000 clones, roughly 95% seen once. Input material: PBMCs. These receptors all stem from a man aged 18 to 29 in good health and CMV-seronegative. Both conserved end residues are part of each CDR3. Fields, in order: V gene, J gene, D gene, clone size, CDR3 protein, CDR3 DNA. A D gene is named only where the DNA matches it firmly. Rows give clone size only sometimes, using once, few, many, or a class for an expanded clone.

TRBV14	TRBJ1-1	TRBD1	once	CASSHPGGNEAFF	TGTGCCAGCAGCCATCCAGGGGGTAATGAAGCTTTCTTT
TRBV2	TRBJ2-3	.	.	CASRSGFTDTQYF	TGTGCCAGCAGGTCAGGATTCACAGATACGCAGTATTTT
TRBV13	TRBJ2-3	.	.	CASSLRGTDTQYF	TGTGCCAGCAGCTTAAGAGGGACAGATACGCAGTATTTT
TRBV6-5	TRBJ1-2	TRBD1	.	CASSRQGAGGYTF	TGTGCCAGCAGTAGACAGGGGGCTGGAGGCTACACCTTC
TRBV5-8	TRBJ1-1	.	.	CASSLVRANTEAFF	TGTGCCAGCAGCTTGGTGCGGGCGAACACTGAAGCTTTCTTT
TRBV10-1	TRBJ1-2	.	.	CASSESPLRGFRYGYTF	TGCGCCAGCAGTGAGTCTCCCTTAAGGGGGTTTAGGTATGGCTACACCTTC
TRBV10-3	TRBJ1-1	TRBD1	.	CAITPGQGSTEAFF	TGTGCCATCACCCCGGGACAGGGAAGTACTGAAGCTTTCTTT
TRBV14	TRBJ1-6	.	.	CASSQEGSLHSPLHF	TGTGCCAGCAGCCAAGAGGGCAGTCTTCATTCACCCCTCCACTTT
TRBV6-5	TRBJ1-5	.	.	CASSYSGRAGQPQHF	TGTGCCAGCAGTTACTCGGGCAGGGCAGGACAGCCCCAGCATTTT
TRBV28	TRBJ1-2	.	.	CASSLSEVYYGYTF	TGTGCCAGCAGTTTATCCGAGGTCTACTATGGCTACACCTTC
TRBV6-1	TRBJ2-7	.	.	CASRAGLPYEQYF	TGTGCCAGCAGAGCAGGTTTGCCCTACGAGCAGTACTTC
TRBV11-2	TRBJ1-5	TRBD1	.	CASSLDRGTNQPQHF	TGTGCCAGCAGTTTAGACAGGGGGACCAATCAGCCCCAGCATTTT
TRBV2	TRBJ1-6	.	.	CASSGRLVYNSPLHF	TGTGCCAGCAGTGGCAGGTTGGTTTATAATTCACCCCTCCACTTT
TRBV19	TRBJ2-7	TRBD1	.	CASSIGPGGVNEQYF	TGTGCCAGTAGTATAGGACCAGGGGGCGTCAACGAGCAGTACTTC
TRBV18	TRBJ1-6	TRBD1	.	CASSLDRDNSPLHF	TGTGCCAGCTCATTAGACAGGGATAATTCACCCCTCCACTTT
TRBV6-5	TRBJ2-1	.	.	CASSPRDLSYNEQFF	TGTGCCAGCAGTCCCCGGGACTTATCCTACAATGAGCAGTTCTTC
TRBV2	TRBJ2-1	.	once	CASSPSEQFF	TGTGCCAGCAGCCCGAGCGAGCAGTTCTTC
TRBV2	TRBJ1-2	.	.	CASSEENRAKGGYTF	TGTGCCAGCAGTGAAGAGAACAGGGCAAAGGGAGGCTACACCTTC
TRBV7-7	TRBJ1-1	.	once	CASSPRQDWSEAFF	TGTGCTAGCAGCCCTCGACAGGACTGGTCTGAAGCTTTCTTT
TRBV2	TRBJ2-1	.	once	CASSAGVGEQFF	TGTGCCAGCAGTGCGGGAGTCGGTGAGCAGTTCTTC
TRBV19	TRBJ1-2	.	.	CASRRDQGGYGYTF	TGTGCCAGTAGGCGGGATCAGGGTGGCTATGGCTACACCTTC
TRBV18	TRBJ1-4	.	.	CASSLNGENEKLFF	TGTGCCAGCTCCCTAAACGGGGAGAATGAAAAACTGTTTTTT
TRBV29-1	TRBJ2-3	TRBD1	.	CSVAVGTGGTDTQYF	TGCAGCGTTGCCGTCGGGACAGGGGGCACAGATACGCAGTATTTT
TRBV6-1	TRBJ2-1	.	.	CASSEGAGSDNEQFF	TGTGCCAGCAGTGAAGGGGCAGGGTCGGACAATGAGCAGTTCTTC
TRBV7-9	TRBJ2-2	.	.	CASSLLQGLNTGELFF	TGTGCCAGCAGCTTACTACAGGGCCTGAACACCGGGGAGCTGTTTTTT
TRBV7-9	TRBJ2-5	TRBD1	.	CASSPGQGQETQYF	TGTGCCAGCAGCCCCGGACAGGGCCAAGAGACCCAGTACTTC
TRBV7-9	TRBJ1-1	.	.	CASDRGFETEAFF	TGTGCCAGCGATAGAGGGTTCGAAACTGAAGCTTTCTTT
TRBV19	TRBJ2-2	TRBD1	.	CASRDPMGQGSNTGELFF	TGTGCCAGTAGAGACCCAATGGGACAGGGGAGTAACACCGGGGAGCTGTTTTTT
TRBV9	TRBJ1-1	.	.	CASSVDAVNTEAFF	TGTGCCAGCAGCGTAGACGCAGTGAACACTGAAGCTTTCTTT
TRBV19	TRBJ1-1	TRBD1	.	CASSIGQGEAFF	TGTGCCAGTAGTATAGGACAGGGAGAAGCTTTCTTT
TRBV9	TRBJ2-7	.	.	CASSVAPSGTAEQYF	TGTGCCAGCAGCGTAGCCCCTTCAGGTACGGCCGAGCAGTACTTC
TRBV6-6	TRBJ1-1	TRBD1	.	CAITRGTGEAFF	TGTGCCATCACCAGGGGGACCGGTGAAGCTTTCTTT
TRBV18	TRBJ1-1	.	.	CASSRGAVNTEAFF	TGTGCCAGCTCCCGAGGCGCCGTGAACACTGAAGCTTTCTTT
TRBV7-9	TRBJ2-6	.	.	CASSLVRRGNVLTF	TGTGCCAGCAGCTTAGTCCGCCGGGGGAACGTCCTGACTTTC
TRBV6-5	TRBJ1-1	.	.	CASSSQGAQNTEAFF	TGTGCCAGCAGTTCCCAGGGCGCCCAAAACACTGAAGCTTTCTTT
TRBV10-1	TRBJ1-1	.	.	CASSDHRAGTEAFF	TGCGCCAGCAGCGATCACAGGGCTGGCACTGAAGCTTTCTTT
TRBV4-1	TRBJ1-5	.	.	CASSQDPTGSNQPQHF	TGCGCCAGCAGCCAAGATCCGACAGGTAGCAATCAGCCCCAGCATTTT
TRBV15	TRBJ1-2	.	.	CATSRDGEGRGYTF	TGTGCCACCAGCAGAGACGGGGAGGGACGAGGCTACACCTTC
TRBV7-3	TRBJ2-2	.	.	CASSERDLSGTGELFF	TGTGCCAGCAGCGAAAGGGACTTATCTGGGACCGGGGAGCTGTTTTTT
TRBV5-8	TRBJ1-1	.	.	CASSPETRTEAFF	TGTGCCAGCAGCCCCGAAACTCGCACTGAAGCTTTCTTT
TRBV2	TRBJ1-2	TRBD1	.	CASSEGDRGTYGYTF	TGTGCCAGCAGTGAGGGTGACAGGGGTACCTATGGCTACACCTTC
TRBV5-8	TRBJ1-6	TRBD1	once	CASSHRDRGSPLHF	TGTGCCAGCAGCCACCGGGACAGGGGATCACCCCTCCACTTT
TRBV6-1	TRBJ1-2	.	once	CASSEPGGTYGYTF	TGTGCCAGCAGTGAACCGGGGGGGACCTATGGCTACACCTTC
TRBV21-1	TRBJ1-1	.	.	CASSKNRLLNTEAFF	TGTGCCAGCAGCAAAAACAGGCTTTTGAACACTGAAGCTTTCTTT
TRBV13	TRBJ1-1	.	.	CASSQGLLGSFF	TGTGCCAGCAGCCAAGGCCTCCTCGGGTCTTTCTTT
TRBV28	TRBJ2-7	TRBD1	once	CASSPPGTGSGEQYF	TGTGCCAGCAGTCCCCCAGGGACAGGATCGGGCGAGCAGTACTTC